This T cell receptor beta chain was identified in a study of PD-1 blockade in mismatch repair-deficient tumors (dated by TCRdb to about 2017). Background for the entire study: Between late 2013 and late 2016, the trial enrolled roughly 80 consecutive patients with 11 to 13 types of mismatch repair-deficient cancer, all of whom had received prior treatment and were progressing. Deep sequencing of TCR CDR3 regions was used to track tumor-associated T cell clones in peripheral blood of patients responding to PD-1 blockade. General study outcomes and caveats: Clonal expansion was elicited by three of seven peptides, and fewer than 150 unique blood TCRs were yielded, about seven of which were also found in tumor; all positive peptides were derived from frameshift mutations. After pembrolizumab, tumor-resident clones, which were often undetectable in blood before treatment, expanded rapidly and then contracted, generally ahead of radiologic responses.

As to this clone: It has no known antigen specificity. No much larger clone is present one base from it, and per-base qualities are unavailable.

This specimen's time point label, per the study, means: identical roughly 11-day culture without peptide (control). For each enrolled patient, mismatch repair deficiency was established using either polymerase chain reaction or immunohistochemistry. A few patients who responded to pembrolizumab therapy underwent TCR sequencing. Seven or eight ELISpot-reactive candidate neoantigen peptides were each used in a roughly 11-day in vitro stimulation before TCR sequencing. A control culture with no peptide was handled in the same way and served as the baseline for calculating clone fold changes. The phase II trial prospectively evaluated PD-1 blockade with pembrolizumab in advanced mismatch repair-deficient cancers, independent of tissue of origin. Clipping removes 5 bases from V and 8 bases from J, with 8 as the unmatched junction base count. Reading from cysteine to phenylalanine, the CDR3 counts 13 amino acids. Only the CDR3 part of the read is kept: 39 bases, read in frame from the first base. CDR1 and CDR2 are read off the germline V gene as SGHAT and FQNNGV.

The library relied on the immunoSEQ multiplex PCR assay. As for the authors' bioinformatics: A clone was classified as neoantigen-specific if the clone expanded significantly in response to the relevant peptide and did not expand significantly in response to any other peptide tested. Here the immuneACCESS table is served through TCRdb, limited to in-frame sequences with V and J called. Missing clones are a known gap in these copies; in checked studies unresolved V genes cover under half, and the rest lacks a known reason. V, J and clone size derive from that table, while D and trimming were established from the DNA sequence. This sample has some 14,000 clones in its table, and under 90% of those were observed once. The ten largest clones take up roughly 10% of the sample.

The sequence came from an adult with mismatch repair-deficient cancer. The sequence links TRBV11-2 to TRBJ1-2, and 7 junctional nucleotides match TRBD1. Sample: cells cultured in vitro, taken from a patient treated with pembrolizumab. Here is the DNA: TGTGCCAGCAGCCAGGACAGGAGTTTGGGCTACACCTTC. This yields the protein CASSQDRSLGYTF.